This T cell receptor (beta chain) was profiled in a study of T cell repertoires in cytomegalovirus infection. Study details: Public TCR beta signatures were indicative of both CMV infection and a matching HLA type.

Germline loops: CDR1 MNHEY, CDR2 SMNVEV (reference sequence). The CDR3 spans 15 residues. The germline V and J ends were trimmed by 0 bases and 2 bases, with 9 bases remaining between them. A word on this clonotype: Its antigen is not identified.

One entry per CDR3 protein results from TCRdb running MiXCR on the reads. The table records approximately 470,000 distinct CDR3 sequences, approximately 40% of them present only once. This sequence originates from a human donor in good health (CMV status not recorded). Some clones in this sample may be carry-over from other donors' samples. The sample consisted of cultured PBMCs, taken from culture after CMV antigen stimulation. The chain links TRBV27 to TRBJ2-3, with D hard to call. CDR3 coding DNA: TGTGCCAGCAGTTTATCCCGGGCCCCCACAGATACGCAGTATTTT. It specifies CASSLSRAPTDTQYF.